This entry concerns a single T cell receptor (beta chain). No antigen is known for it. Per-base quality was not reported, and no clone a single base away is much larger than it. The entry originates in a study of cytomegalovirus exposure and HLA in healthy donors (dated by TCRdb to between 2016 and 2019). In terms of the full investigation: According to an earlier analysis of around 600 of the donors, about 179 million T cells yielded 120 million or so unique TCR beta sequences and 276 Gb of sequence data. A later analysis re-examined previously published TCR beta repertoires from roughly 650 donors and added high-resolution HLA genotyping to investigate patterns of TCR occurrence. In an earlier analysis of over 550 of the donors, high-throughput TCR beta sequencing was used to judge whether each TCR beta V gene segment behaved as functional or pseudogenic. The study aimed to test whether signatures of past pathogen exposure could be identified by cataloging public T cell receptors. All discovery cohort repertoires had been generated using a single sequencing platform. Among almost 400 genotyped donors of the cohort, an average of approximately 230,000 unique TCR beta nucleotide sequences were sequenced per donor, roughly 18% of them non-productive. The number of donors typed differed by locus, with roughly 629-640 for A, B, C, DRB1 and DQB1, more than 500 for DQA1, nearly 610 for DPA1, and 400 to 490 for DPB1. An early release covering roughly 640 HLA-typed donors comprised 250 to 350 gigabases of sequencing data and roughly 86 million unique TCR sequences. About 5 DR-DQ haplotypes were handled as single units for association and clustering, since linkage in the cohort was strong. Among the approximately 400 genotyped donors, approximately 81% belonged to the genetic ancestry cluster associated with self-reported Caucasian donors. Using immunosequencing, the study profiled T cell repertoires from 640 or so subjects and related those repertoires to cytomegalovirus serostatus. A separate validation cohort of over 95 different subjects was used in addition to the 666-subject first cohort. Both class I and class II loci were covered by HLA typing, at four-digit resolution. In a later genetic analysis, genome-wide SNP genotypes for about 65% of the roughly 670 donors were used, and that subset was treated as a discovery cohort. Donor age, sex, ethnicity and CMV serostatus were collected together with the repertoire data. Rather than using new phenotypic data, the later analysis identified candidate immune exposures from TCR beta sequences and from how often those sequences occurred across donors. The study combined high-throughput TCR immunosequencing, statistical association of individual TCRs with disease status, and machine learning to predict cytomegalovirus infection status.

The CDR3 sequence holds 16 residues, the cysteine and phenylalanine included. CDR3 DNA only is kept here, 48 bases in frame from base 1. The germline V gene supplies CDR1 SGHDT and CDR2 YYEEEE. V is cut by 2 bases and J by 5 bases, and the space between the germline ends is 18 bases. Library preparation used the immunoSEQ multiplex PCR assay. For the multiplex PCR, a mixture combining 60 forward primers for TCR Vbeta segments and 13 reverse primers for TCR Jbeta segments was used. The CDR3 region of rearranged TCR beta genes was amplified from genomic DNA by a multiplex PCR assay. Amplified TCR beta libraries were sequenced as 87-base-pair reads on the Illumina HiSeq System. Per the original workflow: Across the roughly 700 repertoires, a later analysis counted 80 million or so unique TCR beta chains, around 11 million of which were shared by at least two donors. A nearest-neighbor algorithm error-corrected the raw reads and collapsed the reads into unique sequences, merging closely related sequences to remove PCR and sequencing errors. V, D and J gene segments were assigned by aligning CDR3 sequences to IMGT reference sequences. For a sequence to be retained, a match of at least six nucleotides to both a V gene segment and a J gene segment was required. A rearrangement counted as productive if the CDR3 had no stop codons and remained in frame with V and J, and every other rearrangement counted as non-productive. Following IMGT convention, CDR3 was defined as the stretch from the second conserved V-encoded cysteine to the conserved J-encoded phenylalanine. The earlier analysis of 500 to 650 of the donors excluded any sequence lacking an unambiguous match to a single V gene segment. In an earlier analysis of around 590 of the donors, a V segment was called functional when productive rearrangements were above 56.7%, and segregating when the standard deviation between donors exceeded 5%. A statistical classification framework was built to diagnose cytomegalovirus status from the catalog of TCR beta chain sequences. A later analysis assigned V and J genes by comparing TCR nucleotide sequences with IMGT/GENE-DB human TR gene sequences. In a later analysis, CDR3 sequences and most-parsimonious VDJ recombination scenarios were assigned using the TCRdist pipeline. A later analysis defined each TCR beta chain by its CDR3 amino acid sequence plus V-gene family, and excluded reads lacking a unique V-gene family. A later analysis removed 592 highly shared, low-generation-probability nucleotide sequences to deal with suspected cross-contamination and a sequencing artifact. In a later analysis, a clonal expansion index was calculated for each public chain from normalized within-repertoire ranks of inferred template counts. Generation probabilities in a later analysis came from a VDJ recombination model fitted to out-of-frame rearrangements, and those results were checked against IGoR. In a later analysis, hypergeometric tests were used to score TCR-TCR, TCR-HLA and TCR-CMV co-occurrence, with a repertoire-size bias correction applied to TCR pairs. False discovery rates were estimated in a later analysis by permuting HLA or CMV assignments 20 times. In a later analysis, co-occurring TCRs were grouped using DBSCAN, with TCRdist sequence similarity added in when clustering inside HLA-allele-positive subsets. Repertoires with fewer than 30,000 or more than 120,000 public chains, plus five repertoires with anomalous nucleotide sharing, were excluded from co-occurrence clustering. TCRdb limited this immuneACCESS table to in-frame rearrangements with V and J called. A share of clones is missing; checked studies link under half to unresolved V genes, and the rest is unexplained. That table supplies the V and J calls and clone size; D and trimming were determined from the DNA. The sample table contains tens of thousands of clones; only one count was recorded for less than 80% of them. The ten largest clonotypes hold under 9% of the sample.

The cohort comprised approximately 700 healthy bone marrow donors. At the time of sampling, every cohort member was nominally healthy, though immune exposures that went unrecorded were likely present. The donor tested CMV seropositive, placing the donor among the 289 seropositive members of the cohort. Every donor gave a peripheral blood sample, and the peripheral blood mononuclear cells from that sample were used for TCR beta sequencing. Genomic DNA was extracted from the blood cell samples with the Qiagen DNeasy Blood Extraction Kit. What the study reported, not specific to this receptor: Three of the identified cytomegalovirus-associated TCR beta chains were confirmed in vitro to be specific for cytomegalovirus antigens. According to a later analysis, most CMV-associated TCR beta chains appeared to be HLA-restricted, and the HLA associations seemed to be driven largely by CMV exposure. Linkage disequilibrium might explain the correlated functional status among segregating V segments, but an unknown experimental factor could not be excluded. The authors suggested that the approach could potentially be extended to other disease states and immunological phenotypes. Because HLA typing was unavailable for some donors at each locus, only the typed subset was used in association tests. Approximately 16 rarely observed V segments, including chromosome 9 orphons, were excluded from the earlier analysis of some 590 of the donors because counts were too low. The 87-base-pair reads could not distinguish some IMGT-functional V segments, including TRBV6-2 and TRBV6-3, so those segments were excluded. Several of the top co-occurrence clusters appeared to be linked to parvovirus B19, influenza, CMV and Epstein-Barr virus, according to a later analysis. Most TCR sequences were observed very rarely across donors, whereas some public TCRs were present in many individuals. A total of fewer than 200 TCR beta chains were listed by the study as associated with cytomegalovirus. At a false discovery rate of 0.05, a later analysis linked about 17,000 TCR beta sequences to specific HLA alleles. Strong co-occurrence of HLA alleles, especially DR and DQ, made assigning TCR associations to individual alleles difficult. The cohort was sequenced for TCR beta chains only, and without alpha or paired-chain data the features that could be detected were limited. In an earlier analysis of around 600 of the donors, most TCR beta V segments appeared in productive rearrangements about 87% or about 30% of the time, broadly matching IMGT annotations. In a later analysis, the rate of TCR association differed among HLA loci, with DRB1 alleles having the most associated TCRs and HLA-C alleles having the fewest. The only immune exposure information available for the cohort was CMV serostatus. Cytomegalovirus status was reported to be diagnosed by the classifier with high specificity and sensitivity in both the original and validation cohorts. The sequencing pipeline was judged likely to have produced a cluster of highly shared sequence variants as a technical artifact. Sequencing depth was assumed to be roughly uniform across donors in the presence/absence analyses, though that assumption may not hold. A further reported finding was that TCR beta sequences accurately predicted the HLA-A and HLA-B alleles for most subjects in the first cohort. In a later genetic analysis, a missense DCLRE1C variant was associated with V-gene and J-gene trimming of TCR beta chains, and the association was replicated in an independent cohort. Compared with equally common non-associated chains, HLA-associated TCR beta chains in a later analysis were more clonally expanded and had lower generation probabilities. In a later genetic analysis, fewer N-insertions in productive TCRs were reported among donors in an Asian-associated ancestry cluster than the roughly 700-donor mean.

This clonotype was obtained from a man aged 55 to 70 in good health and CMV-seropositive. Sequenced input: PBMCs. In this chain, TRBV5-6 is recombined with TRBJ2-3; no D gene call is confident. For the CDR3, the sequence is CASSFLGQNRLDTQYF. The nucleotide sequence is TGTGCCAGCAGCTTTTTGGGCCAAAACCGGTTAGATACGCAGTATTTT.